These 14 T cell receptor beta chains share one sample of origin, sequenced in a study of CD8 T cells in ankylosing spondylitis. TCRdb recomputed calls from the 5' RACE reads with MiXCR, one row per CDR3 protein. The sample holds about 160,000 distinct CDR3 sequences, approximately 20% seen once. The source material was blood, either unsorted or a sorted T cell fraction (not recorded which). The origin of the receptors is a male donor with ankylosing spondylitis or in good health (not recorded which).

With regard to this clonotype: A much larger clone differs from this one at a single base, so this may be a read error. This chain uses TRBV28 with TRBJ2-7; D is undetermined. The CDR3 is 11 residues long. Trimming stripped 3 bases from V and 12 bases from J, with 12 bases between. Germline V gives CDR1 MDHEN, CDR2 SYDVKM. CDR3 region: CASSFKGRTYF. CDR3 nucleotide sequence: TGTGCCAGCAGTTTTAAAGGCAGGACGTACTTC.

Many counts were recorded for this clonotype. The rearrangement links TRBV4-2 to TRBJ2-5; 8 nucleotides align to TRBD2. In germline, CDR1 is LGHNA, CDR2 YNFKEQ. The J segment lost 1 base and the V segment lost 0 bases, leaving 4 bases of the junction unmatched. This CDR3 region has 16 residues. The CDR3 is CASSQDGREGQETQYF. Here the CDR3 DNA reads TGTGCCAGCAGCCAAGATGGTCGGGAGGGCCAAGAGACCCAGTACTTC.

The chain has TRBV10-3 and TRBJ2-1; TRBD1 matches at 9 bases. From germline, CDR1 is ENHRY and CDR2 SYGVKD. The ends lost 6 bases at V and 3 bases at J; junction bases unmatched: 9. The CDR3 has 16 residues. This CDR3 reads CAISGTGTGIYNEQFF. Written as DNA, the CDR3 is TGTGCCATCAGCGGTACCGGGACAGGGATCTACAATGAGCAGTTCTTC.

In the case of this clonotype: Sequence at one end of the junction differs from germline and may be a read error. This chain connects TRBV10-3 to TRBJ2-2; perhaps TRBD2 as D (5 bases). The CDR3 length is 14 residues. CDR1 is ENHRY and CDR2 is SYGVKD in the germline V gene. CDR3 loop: CTIQEGLNTGELFF. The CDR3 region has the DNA TGTACCATCCAAGAGGGTTTAAACACCGGGGAGCTGTTTTTT.

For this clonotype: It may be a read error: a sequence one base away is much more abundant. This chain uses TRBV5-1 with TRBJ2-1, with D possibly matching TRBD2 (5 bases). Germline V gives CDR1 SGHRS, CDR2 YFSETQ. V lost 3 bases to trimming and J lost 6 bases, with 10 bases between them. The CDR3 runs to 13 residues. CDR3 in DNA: TGCGCCAGCAGCTCGCGGGCCGGCAATGAGCAGTTCTTC. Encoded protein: CASSSRAGNEQFF.

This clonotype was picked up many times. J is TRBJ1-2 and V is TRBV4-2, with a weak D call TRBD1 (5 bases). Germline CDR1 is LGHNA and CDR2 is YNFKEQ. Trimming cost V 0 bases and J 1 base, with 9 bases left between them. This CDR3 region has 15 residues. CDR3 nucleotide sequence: TGTGCCAGCAGCCAAGAGCAGGGCCTTAACTATGGCTACACCTTC. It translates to CASSQEQGLNYGYTF.

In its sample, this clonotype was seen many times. CDR3: CASSLALGERNIQYF. Here the CDR3 DNA reads TGCGCCAGCAGCTTGGCGCTAGGGGAGCGGAACATTCAGTACTTC. The chain carries TRBV5-1 and TRBJ2-4, with D perhaps given as TRBD1 or TRBD2 (5 bases each). This CDR3 is 15 amino acids long. V lost 0 bases, J lost 7 bases, and 14 bases lay in between. The germline gives CDR1 SGHRS, CDR2 YFSETQ.

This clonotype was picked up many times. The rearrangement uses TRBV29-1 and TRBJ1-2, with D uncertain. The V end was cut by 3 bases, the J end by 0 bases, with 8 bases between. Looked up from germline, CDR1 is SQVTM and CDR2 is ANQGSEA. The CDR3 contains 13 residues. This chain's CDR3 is CSVEGRANYGYTF. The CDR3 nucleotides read TGCAGCGTTGAGGGGAGAGCTAACTATGGCTACACCTTC.

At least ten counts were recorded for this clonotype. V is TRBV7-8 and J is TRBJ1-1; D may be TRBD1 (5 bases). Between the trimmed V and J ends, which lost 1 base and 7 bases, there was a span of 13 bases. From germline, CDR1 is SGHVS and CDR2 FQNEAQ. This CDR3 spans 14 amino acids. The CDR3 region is CASSLGGGDGEAFF. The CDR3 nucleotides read TGTGCCAGCAGCTTAGGTGGAGGGGACGGTGAAGCTTTCTTT.

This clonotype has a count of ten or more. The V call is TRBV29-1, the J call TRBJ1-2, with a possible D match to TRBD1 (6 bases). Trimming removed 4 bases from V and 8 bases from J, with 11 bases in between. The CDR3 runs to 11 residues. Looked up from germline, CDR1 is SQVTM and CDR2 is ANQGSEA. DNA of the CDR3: TGCAGCGTTGTAGGGGGGGAAGGCTACACCTTC. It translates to CSVVGGEGYTF.

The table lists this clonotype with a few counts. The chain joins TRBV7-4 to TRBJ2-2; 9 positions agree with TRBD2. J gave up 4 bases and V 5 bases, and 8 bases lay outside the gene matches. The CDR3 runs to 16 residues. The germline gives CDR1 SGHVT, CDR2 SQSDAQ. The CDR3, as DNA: TGTGCCAGCAGCGGGACCCTAGCGGGGTTCACCGGGGAGCTGTTTTTT. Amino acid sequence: CASSGTLAGFTGELFF.

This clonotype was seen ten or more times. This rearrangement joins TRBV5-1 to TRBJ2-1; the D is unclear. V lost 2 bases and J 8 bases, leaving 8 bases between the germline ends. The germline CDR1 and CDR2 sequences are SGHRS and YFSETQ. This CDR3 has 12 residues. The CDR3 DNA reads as TGCGCCAGCAGCTTTGACCGATATGAGCAGTTCTTC. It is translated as CASSFDRYEQFF.

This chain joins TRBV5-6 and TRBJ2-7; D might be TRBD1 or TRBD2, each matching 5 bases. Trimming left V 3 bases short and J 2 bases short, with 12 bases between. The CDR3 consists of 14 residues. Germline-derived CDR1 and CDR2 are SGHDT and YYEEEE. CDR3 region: CASSYQGPTYEQYF. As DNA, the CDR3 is TGTGCCAGCAGCTATCAGGGACCTACCTACGAGCAGTACTTC.

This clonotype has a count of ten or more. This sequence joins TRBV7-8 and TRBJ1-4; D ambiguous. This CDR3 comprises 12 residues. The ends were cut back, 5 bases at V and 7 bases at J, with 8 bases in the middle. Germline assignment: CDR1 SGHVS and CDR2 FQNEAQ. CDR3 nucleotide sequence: TGTGCCAGCAGCCCAGCGTCTGAAAAACTGTTTTTT. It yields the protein CASSPASEKLFF.